The following is a T cell receptor beta chain sequence with its context. Its antigen is undetermined. The V and J ends lost 4 bases and 6 bases respectively, with 16 bases between them. The CDR3 has 15 residues. Germline CDR1 and CDR2: MGHDK and SYGVNS. These data belong to a study of T cell responses to AZD1222 COVID-19 vaccine. Study-wide points: A mostly white British donor set with more females was recruited, and clonal diversity was possibly underestimated. Regions left unmutated in variants are reportedly the target of nearly half of spike-specific TCRs.

Sequencing was performed with immunoSEQ multiplex PCR; in TCRdb, only in-frame clones are kept and a portion is missing. The sample has roughly 84,000 clones, nearly 90% seen once. Material: peripheral blood, obtained on day 0 of AZD1222 vaccination. This chain uses TRBV25-1 with TRBJ2-1; possibly TRBD1 or TRBD2 for D (5 bases each). The source is an adult in good health. The DNA of the CDR3 is TGTGCCAGCAGTGGTAGGGGCAAGAGGGGCAATGAGCAGTTCTTC. The encoded protein is CASSGRGKRGNEQFF.